One and the same sample provided the 32 T cell receptor beta chains below, sequenced in a study of shared clonotypes between healthy human individuals. Using immunoSEQ multiplex PCR, the repertoire was profiled, and TCRdb retains in-frame clones only, with some absent. The sample holds 450,000 to 600,000 clones, 60% to 85% seen once. The sequenced sample consisted of PBMCs. These receptor sequences come from a woman between 40 and 50 years old in good health. Some clones in this sample may be carry-over from other donors' samples.

This clone has just a few counts. For the CDR3, the DNA is TGCAGCGTTGAAACTAACACTGAAGCTTTCTTT. Its translation: CSVETNTEAFF. This chain joins TRBV29-1 and TRBJ1-1; D gene uncertain. The V and J ends lost 2 bases and 2 bases respectively, with 3 bases between them. The CDR3 is 11 residues long. Germline V gene data show CDR1 as SQVTM and CDR2 as ANQGSEA.

The CDR3 spells CASSTTGSNEQYF. The CDR3 DNA sequence: TGCGCCAGCAGCACCACAGGGAGTAACGAGCAGTACTTC. The chain is built from TRBV5-1 and TRBJ2-7, with D possibly matching TRBD1 (6 bases). CDR3 size: 13 residues. Trimming cost V 4 bases and J 5 bases, with 13 bases left between them. Germline V gene sequence: CDR1 SGHRS, CDR2 YFSETQ.

This chain connects TRBV5-4 to TRBJ2-1, with D maybe TRBD2 (6 bases). The CDR3 runs 13 residues. Germline loops: CDR1 SGHNT, CDR2 YYREEE (reference sequence). Trimming took 1 base from V and 9 from J, leaving 11 bases between them. CDR3 amino acids: CASSLREVGEQFF. The DNA of the CDR3 is TGTGCCAGCAGCTTGAGGGAGGTCGGTGAGCAGTTCTTC.

The chain is built from TRBV28 and TRBJ2-7, with TRBD2 matching over 13 bases. Trimming took 6 bases from V and 0 from J; bases not matched to a gene: 2. The CDR3 covers 15 residues. Germline CDR1 is MDHEN and CDR2 is SYDVKM. CDR3 region: CASRLAGGDSYEQYF. DNA of the CDR3: TGTGCCAGCAGACTAGCGGGAGGGGACTCCTACGAGCAGTACTTC.

The rearrangement joins TRBV15 to TRBJ2-7, with 7 bases matching TRBD2. Germline V lookup: CDR1 LNHNV, CDR2 YYDKDF (reference sequence). CDR3 length: 14 amino acids. V was pared by 5 bases and J by 0 bases, with 4 bases of the junction left unmatched. DNA of the CDR3: TGTGCCACCAGCCTACGGACTAGCTCCTACGAGCAGTACTTC. Translation: CATSLRTSSYEQYF.

This clone was found a few times. The gene calls are TRBV29-1 and TRBJ2-5; the match to TRBD2 covers 8 bases. The CDR3 runs to 14 residues. Germline V lookup: CDR1 SQVTM, CDR2 ANQGSEA. V shed 5 bases and J 1 base; nucleotides not matched to a gene: 6. The CDR3 nucleotides read TGCAGCGTTCCTACTAGCGGCTCCCAAGAGACCCAGTACTTC. Translation: CSVPTSGSQETQYF. Drawing the rest from reference TRBV29-1 and TRBJ2-5, the complete variable domain is SAVISQKPSRDICQRGTSLTIQCQVDSQVTMMFWYRQQPGQSLTLIATANQGSEATYESGFVIDKFPISRPNLTFSTLTVSNMSPEDSSIYLCSVPTSGSQETQYFGPGTRLLVL.

As to this clone: A much larger clone lies one base from this, so it may be a read error. Other DNA sequences within the sample encode an identical CDR3. This chain joins TRBV10-3 and TRBJ1-1; D remains unclear. There are 15 residues in the CDR3. CDR1 is ENHRY, CDR2 SYGVKD, per germline. V lost 2 bases and J 1 base, leaving 11 bases between the germline ends. The CDR3 sequence is CAISEIGRKNTEAFF. CDR3 nucleotides: TGTGCCATCAGTGAGATCGGGCGGAAGAACACTGAAGCTTTCTTT.

The V gene is TRBV5-8, the J gene TRBJ2-2; maybe TRBD1 (6 bases). V gave up 0 bases and J gave up 0 bases, with 6 bases separating them. CDR3 size: 15 residues. Germline V CDR1 and CDR2: SGHTS, YDEGEE. CDR3 DNA: TGTGCCAGCAGCTTGGAGGGGGCGAACACCGGGGAGCTGTTTTTT. This codes for CASSLEGANTGELFF.

V gene TRBV18 combines with J gene TRBJ1-3, with D unclear. The CDR3 has 15 residues. In germline, CDR1 is KGHSH, CDR2 LQKENI. Trimming took off 5 bases at V and 0 bases at J, with 11 bases between the two ends. The DNA of the CDR3 is TGTGCCAGCTCAATCGACATCAGCTCTGGAAACACCATATATTTT. Translated, it gives CASSIDISSGNTIYF.

With regard to this clone: Other DNA sequences from this sample encode an identical CDR3 as well. The rearrangement uses TRBV18 and TRBJ2-7, with 11 bases that match TRBD2. The germline V gene encodes CDR1 KGHSH and CDR2 LQKENI. This CDR3 contains 14 residues. The junction had 4 bases not matched to a gene; V was cut back by 5 bases and J by 4 bases. The CDR3 sequence: CASSSGTSGYEQYF. The CDR3 DNA follows: TGTGCCAGCTCATCGGGGACTAGCGGATACGAGCAGTACTTC.

This chain connects TRBV5-6 to TRBJ1-4, with D tentatively TRBD1 (6 bases). Trimming took off 1 base at V and 7 bases at J, with 11 bases between the two ends. The CDR3 is 14 amino acids. Germline V gives CDR1 SGHDT, CDR2 YYEEEE. CDR3 protein: CASSLHGGGEKLFF. The CDR3 DNA sequence: TGTGCCAGCAGCTTGCACGGGGGCGGTGAAAAACTGTTTTTT.

This CDR3 reads CATAGGAGRDTQYF. In DNA form, the CDR3 reads TGTGCCACGGCCGGGGGGGCGGGAAGAGATACGCAGTATTTT. J is TRBJ2-3 and V is TRBV15, with TRBD2 identical over 8 bases. V lost 9 bases, J lost 5 bases, and 10 bases stayed unmatched. CDR3 length: 14 amino acids. CDR1 and CDR2 from the germline V gene are LNHNV and YYDKDF (reference sequence).

The V and J genes are TRBV5-1 and TRBJ2-1; 8 positions agree with TRBD2. Germline-derived CDR1 and CDR2 are SGHRS and YFSETQ. Trimming at V came to 2 bases and at J to 4 bases, leaving 5 bases not matched to a gene. The CDR3 runs 15 residues. This CDR3 reads CASSFSSGPYNEQFF. The CDR3, as DNA: TGCGCCAGCAGCTTTTCTAGCGGGCCATACAATGAGCAGTTCTTC. Full variable domain (rest looked up from reference TRBV5-1 and TRBJ2-1): KAGVTQTPRYLIKTRGQQVTLSCSPISGHRSVSWYQQTPGQGLQFLFEYFSETQRNKGNFPGRFSGRQFSNSRSEMNVSTLELGDSALYLCASSFSSGPYNEQFFGPGTRLTVL.

V and J are TRBV7-3 and TRBJ2-1; 11 positions match TRBD2. There are 15 residues in the CDR3. The germline V gene encodes CDR1 SGHTA and CDR2 FQGTGA. V gave up 5 bases and J gave up 7 bases; unmatched junction bases: 7. The CDR3 DNA is TGTGCCAGCAGCCTAGCGGGAGGCCCACGGAATGAGCAGTTCTTC. Amino acids: CASSLAGGPRNEQFF.

The chain recombines TRBV12-5 with TRBJ2-3; 8 nucleotides line up with TRBD2. The germline CDR1 and CDR2 sequences are LGHNT and FRNRAP. The junction had 14 bases not matched to a gene; V was cut back by 5 bases and J by 4 bases. CDR3 length: 17 amino acids. CDR3 protein: CASGNILSGVGPDTQYF. CDR3 coding DNA: TGTGCTAGTGGTAATATCCTTAGCGGGGTGGGCCCAGATACGCAGTATTTT.

The chain combines TRBV10-1 with TRBJ2-7; D is unclear. This CDR3 has 14 residues. Germline lookup yields CDR1 WNHNN and CDR2 SYGVQD (reference sequence). Trimming took 5 bases from V and 2 from J, leaving 13 bases between them. The CDR3 spells CASSRTSVPYEQYF. CDR3 DNA: TGCGCCAGCAGTCGGACCAGCGTACCCTACGAGCAGTACTTC.

The rearrangement joins TRBV2 to TRBJ2-5; unclear D gene. The V and J ends lost 3 bases and 7 bases respectively, with 15 bases between them. This CDR3 is 14 amino acids long. CDR1 is SNHLY, CDR2 FYNNEI, per germline. The CDR3 nucleotides are TGTGCCAGCAGTGAGACCAGAGGTGGTGGGACCCAGTACTTC. It specifies CASSETRGGGTQYF.

V usage is TRBV5-8 and J usage is TRBJ1-1; unclear D gene. The CDR3 covers 13 residues. V shed 7 bases and J shed 1 base, with 11 bases lying between them. Germline CDR1 SGHTS, CDR2 YDEGEE. CDR3: CASPGVGNTEAFF. CDR3 nucleotides: TGTGCCAGCCCCGGGGTGGGGAACACTGAAGCTTTCTTT.

V usage is TRBV7-8 and J usage is TRBJ2-1; 9 nucleotides agree with TRBD1. Germline V lookup: CDR1 SGHVS, CDR2 FQNEAQ. The CDR3 sequence is 19 residues long. With 5 bases clipped from V and 9 bases from J, the junction kept 23 bases outside the gene matches. In DNA form, the CDR3 reads TGTGCCAGCAGCCCCTTACCGGGACAGGGCGCTTCGTCGTCTAGTGAGCAGTTCTTC. Its translation is CASSPLPGQGASSSSEQFF.

In its sample, this clone was seen a few times. This rearrangement joins TRBV2 to TRBJ2-7, with D perhaps matching TRBD1 (5 bases). The CDR3 is made up of 14 amino acids. The germline V gene encodes CDR1 SNHLY and CDR2 FYNNEI. Trimming stripped 4 bases from V and 2 bases from J, with 12 bases between. The CDR3 spells CASSGRGPPYEQYF. CDR3 nucleotides: TGTGCCAGCAGTGGAAGGGGCCCTCCCTACGAGCAGTACTTC.

This clone was detected only once. The chain joins TRBV11-2 to TRBJ1-1; TRBD1 matches at 10 bases. The CDR3 has 17 residues. The germline gives CDR1 SGHAT, CDR2 FQNNGV. Trimming removed 5 bases from V and 3 bases from J; junction bases left unmatched: 12. The CDR3 is CASSRPDRGRVDTEAFF. The CDR3 DNA is TGTGCCAGCAGCCGACCTGACAGGGGGCGGGTCGACACTGAAGCTTTCTTT.

V is TRBV4-1 and J is TRBJ2-7, with D uncertain. Looked up from germline, CDR1 is MGHRA and CDR2 is YSYEKL. Trimming pared 5 bases from V and 0 bases from J, leaving 8 bases between. This CDR3 spans 13 amino acids. The CDR3 bases are TGCGCCAGCAGCGTGGAAAGCTCCTACGAGCAGTACTTC. Residues: CASSVESSYEQYF.

The J gene is TRBJ2-7, the V gene TRBV6-5, with 9 bases that match TRBD1. The CDR3 loop spans 14 amino acids. V shed 6 bases and J 3 bases; nucleotides not matched to a gene: 6. Germline V gene data show CDR1 as MNHEY and CDR2 as SVGAGI. CDR3: CASSGRDRDYEQYF. CDR3 in DNA: TGTGCCAGCAGCGGCCGGGACAGGGACTACGAGCAGTACTTC.

The CDR3 nucleotides are TGTGCCAGCAGCTTGACCGACCCCTCGGGGCAGTACTTC. As protein: CASSLTDPSGQYF. This chain links TRBV7-9 with TRBJ2-7; D gene uncertain. Deletions cut 3 bases from V and 9 bases from J, with 15 bases between. The germline CDR1 and CDR2 sequences are SEHNR and FQNEAQ (reference sequence). The length of the CDR3 is 13 residues.

J is TRBJ2-3 and V is TRBV7-9, with 8 bases matching TRBD2. Germline V gene lookup returns CDR1 SEHNR and CDR2 FQNEAQ (reference sequence). Unmatched junction bases numbered 6, after V lost 5 bases and J lost 5 bases. The CDR3 contains 14 residues. The CDR3 nucleotides read TGTGCCAGCAGCCTAGGACTAGCAAAAGATACGCAGTATTTT. The encoded protein is CASSLGLAKDTQYF. Using reference TRBV7-9 and TRBJ2-3 for the parts outside the CDR3, the full variable domain is DTGVSQNPRHKITKRGQNVTFRCDPISEHNRLYWYRQTLGQGPEFLTYFQNEAQLEKSRLLSDRFSAERPKGSFSTLEIQRTEQGDSAMYLCASSLGLAKDTQYFGPGTRLTVL.

This clone was picked up one time. The chain joins TRBV7-6 to TRBJ2-3; the match to TRBD2 covers 11 bases. The CDR3 contains 19 residues. The V gene's germline CDR1 is SGHVS and CDR2 FNYEAQ. The V segment lost 4 bases and the J segment 3 bases; nucleotides outside the gene matches: 15. The CDR3 DNA sequence: TGTGCCAGCAGCTATCTACACGGGGCTAGCGGGAGGTCGACAGATACGCAGTATTTT. This sequence encodes CASSYLHGASGRSTDTQYF.

J is TRBJ2-7 and V is TRBV4-3; 7 positions match TRBD1. CDR3 length: 15 residues. CDR1 and CDR2 from the germline V gene are LGHNA and YSLEER. J gave up 4 bases and V 0 bases, and 6 bases lay outside the gene matches. CDR3 residues: CASSQETGDGYEQYF. As DNA, the CDR3 is TGCGCCAGCAGCCAAGAAACAGGGGATGGGTACGAGCAGTACTTC.

Concerning this clone itself: A much larger clone differs by one base, so this may be a read error. This CDR3 is also generated by other DNA sequences in the sample. The V call is TRBV7-9, the J call TRBJ1-2; 7 bases fit TRBD1. CDR1 and CDR2 from the germline V gene are SEHNR and FQNEAQ (reference sequence). CDR3 length: 16 residues. CDR3: CASSSPLPDRASGYTF. CDR3 nucleotides: TGCGCCAGCAGCTCCCCCCTACCTGACAGGGCCTCTGGCTACACCTTC.

The chain links TRBV28 to TRBJ2-3; 12 positions agree with TRBD1. J lost 4 bases, V lost 6 bases, and 11 bases had no gene match. CDR3 length equals 17 residues. The germline CDR1 and CDR2 sequences are MDHEN and SYDVKM. Here the CDR3 reads CASSSGTGGRVADTQYF. The CDR3 DNA reads as TGTGCCAGCAGCTCCGGGACAGGGGGCCGGGTGGCAGATACGCAGTATTTT.

The chain joins TRBV6-1 to TRBJ2-1, with TRBD2 matching 7 bases. This CDR3 is built from 13 residues. Germline V gives CDR1 MNHNS, CDR2 SASEGT. V shed 7 bases, J shed 7 bases, and the junction held 7 bases outside the gene matches. The CDR3 coding sequence is TGTGCCAGCAAGGTCGCTAGCGGAAATGAGCAGTTCTTC. Translated, it gives CASKVASGNEQFF.

The CDR3 loop is CASRRAGAGPYEQYF. The CDR3 bases are TGTGCCAGCAGGCGAGCGGGAGCCGGACCCTACGAGCAGTACTTC. The chain combines TRBV28 with TRBJ2-7, with 8 bases fitting TRBD2. The CDR3 sequence is 15 residues long. V dropped 6 bases and J dropped 2; count of bases not matched to a gene: 9. Germline V gives CDR1 MDHEN, CDR2 SYDVKM.

The chain combines TRBV4-1 with TRBJ2-4; 12 nucleotides line up with TRBD1. The V segment lost 2 bases and the J segment 7 bases; nucleotides outside the gene matches: 3. This CDR3 spans 15 amino acids. From germline, CDR1 is MGHRA and CDR2 YSYEKL. This CDR3 is CASSQTGTGGNIQYF. CDR3 sequence (DNA): TGCGCCAGCAGCCAAACCGGGACAGGGGGCAACATTCAGTACTTC.